This T cell receptor beta chain was found in a study of blood T cell repertoires in COVID-19. Donors in Cohort 3 counted as recovered after two negative PCRs, clearance, or symptom resolution. Trimming removed 3 bases from V and 0 bases from J; junction bases left unmatched: 11. The CDR3 spans 17 residues. The germline gives CDR1 SGHTA, CDR2 FQGNSA. Clones were sequenced by immunoSEQ multiplex PCR, and TCRdb holds only the in-frame ones, with some missing. The sample contains 300,000 or so clones, 75% to 95% of which appear only once. This receptor was taken from a woman aged 25 to 39 who had recovered from COVID-19. V and J are TRBV7-2 and TRBJ2-7, with 7 positions matching TRBD1. The material sequenced was PBMCs or T cells enriched from blood (not recorded which). The CDR3 DNA reads TGTGCCAGCAGCTTCACACGAGGGGGCCCTTCCTCCTACGAGCAGTACTTC. It codes for CASSFTRGGPSSYEQYF. The full variable domain, in which reference TRBV7-2 and TRBJ2-7 provide the parts outside the CDR3, is GAGVSQSPSNKVTEKGKDVELRCDPISGHTALYWYRQSLGQGLEFLIYFQGNSAPDKSGLPSDRFSAERTGGSVSTLTIQRTQQEDSAVYLCASSFTRGGPSSYEQYFGPGTRLTVT.